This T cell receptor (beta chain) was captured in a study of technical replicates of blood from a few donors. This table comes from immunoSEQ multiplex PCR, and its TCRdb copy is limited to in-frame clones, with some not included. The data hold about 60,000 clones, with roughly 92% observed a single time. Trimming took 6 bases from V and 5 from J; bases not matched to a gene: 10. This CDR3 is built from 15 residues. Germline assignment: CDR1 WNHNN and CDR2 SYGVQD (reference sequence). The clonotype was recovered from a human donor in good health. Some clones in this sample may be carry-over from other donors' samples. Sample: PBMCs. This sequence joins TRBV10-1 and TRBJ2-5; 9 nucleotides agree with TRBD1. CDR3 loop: CASRGGQGIMETQYF. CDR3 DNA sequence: TGCGCCAGCAGGGGGGGACAGGGAATAATGGAGACCCAGTACTTC.